The 19 T cell receptor beta chains below all came from one sample that was sequenced in a study of early T cells in non-severe SARS-CoV-2 infection. A single record per CDR3 protein comes from TCRdb applying MiXCR to the 5' RACE reads. The table lists 60,000 to 80,000 distinct CDR3 sequences, 12% of them singletons, with about 4% in the top ten. Material for sequencing was whole blood. The receptors come from an adult who was a healthcare worker with PCR-confirmed SARS-CoV-2 infection or an uninfected control (not recorded which).

This clonotype has ten or more counts. This chain connects TRBV7-9 to TRBJ1-4, with D maybe TRBD1 (5 bases). V dropped 5 bases and J dropped 5 bases, with 15 bases sitting between them. Germline V CDR1 and CDR2: SEHNR, FQNEAQ (reference sequence). This CDR3 is 15 amino acids long. DNA of the CDR3: TGTGCCAGCAGCGCTACGACAGCTAGAAATGAAAAACTGTTTTTT. As protein: CASSATTARNEKLFF.

This clonotype was seen repeatedly, ten times or more. The V gene is TRBV6-1, the J gene TRBJ1-5, with D hard to call. The CDR3 spans 16 residues. V dropped 1 base and J dropped 0 bases, with 10 bases sitting between them. Germline lookup yields CDR1 MNHNS and CDR2 SASEGT. The CDR3 here is CASSEEVVSSNQPQHF. The CDR3 bases are TGTGCCAGCAGTGAAGAGGTAGTCAGTAGCAATCAGCCCCAGCATTTT.

This sequence joins TRBV19 and TRBJ2-7; possibly TRBD1 or TRBD2 for D (5 bases each). CDR3 length: 15 residues. The V and J ends lost 10 bases and 0 bases respectively, with 19 bases between them. CDR1 and CDR2 from the germline V gene are LNHDA and SQIVND (reference sequence). CDR3 in amino acids: CATRTPGDLSYEQYF. Written as DNA, the CDR3 is TGTGCCACCCGTACCCCCGGGGACCTCTCCTACGAGCAGTACTTC.

This clonotype was counted many times. J is TRBJ2-1 and V is TRBV19, with TRBD2 matching 11 bases. The CDR3 length is 16 residues. Trimming at V came to 3 bases and at J to 5 bases, leaving 6 bases not matched to a gene. Germline CDR1 and CDR2: LNHDA and SQIVND (reference sequence). The CDR3 coding sequence is TGTGCCAGTAGTATCACCGGGACTAGCGGAAACAATGAGCAGTTCTTC. This encodes CASSITGTSGNNEQFF.

This clonotype has ten or more counts. J is TRBJ1-1 and V is TRBV29-1, with unresolved D. CDR3 length: 10 residues. Germline V gene sequence: CDR1 SQVTM, CDR2 ANQGSEA. V was clipped by 4 bases and J by 0 bases, with 0 bases between them. The CDR3 sequence is CSVVNTEAFF. DNA of the CDR3: TGCAGCGTTGTGAACACTGAAGCTTTCTTT. Together with reference TRBV29-1 and TRBJ1-1, the CDR3 gives the full variable domain: SAVISQKPSRDICQRGTSLTIQCQVDSQVTMMFWYRQQPGQSLTLIATANQGSEATYESGFVIDKFPISRPNLTFSTLTVSNMSPEDSSIYLCSVVNTEAFFGQGTRLTVV.

This chain joins TRBV6-7 and TRBJ2-7, with 7 bases identical to TRBD2. TRBV6-7 is sorted into the ORF group, with uncertain function. V was clipped by 2 bases and J by 3 bases; unmatched bases: 7. The CDR3 consists of 15 residues. Here the CDR3 DNA reads TGTGCCAGCAGTTACGGGGGGGGAGGCGACTACGAGCAGTACTTC. Its translation is CASSYGGGGDYEQYF.

This clonotype was seen more than once but under ten times. The V and J genes are TRBV28 and TRBJ2-5; the D gene is possibly TRBD2 (7 bases). Trimming took off 6 bases at V and 0 bases at J, with 14 bases between the two ends. Germline lookup yields CDR1 MDHEN and CDR2 SYDVKM. CDR3 length equals 15 residues. This CDR3 reads CASSQGRGYQETQYF. CDR3 DNA: TGTGCCAGCAGCCAAGGGAGGGGGTACCAAGAGACCCAGTACTTC.

This clonotype has just a few counts. The chain couples TRBV12-3 or TRBV12-4 to TRBJ1-1; TRBD1 is a possible D gene (6 bases). Trimming removed 5 bases at V and 1 base at J, with 11 bases between. There are 14 residues in the CDR3. CDR3 nucleotide sequence: TGTGCCAGCAGTAGACAGGCCCAGAACACTGAAGCTTTCTTT. As protein: CASSRQAQNTEAFF.

This clonotype was seen ten or more times. V and J are TRBV20-1 and TRBJ2-7, with a tentative D call TRBD2 (6 bases). The ends were cut back, 2 bases at V and 3 bases at J, with 8 bases in the middle. Germline V CDR1 and CDR2: DFQATT, SNEGSKA (reference sequence). The CDR3 spans 12 residues. The CDR3 protein is CSARTGDYEQYF. CDR3 DNA sequence: TGCAGTGCTAGAACGGGGGACTACGAGCAGTACTTC.

This clonotype was recorded a few times. The V call is TRBV15, the J call TRBJ2-2, with 9 bases matching TRBD1. The CDR3 has 17 residues. The germline CDR1 and CDR2 sequences are LNHNV and YYDKDF (reference sequence). V trimming: 0 bases; J trimming: 4 bases; junction bases outside the gene matches: 6. CDR3 sequence: CATSRDLTGGITGELFF. The CDR3 nucleotides are TGTGCCACCAGCAGAGACCTGACAGGGGGTATCACCGGGGAGCTGTTTTTT.

The chain carries TRBV20-1 and TRBJ1-4; 8 bases map to TRBD1. Germline CDR1 DFQATT, CDR2 SNEGSKA (reference sequence). J was trimmed by 4 bases and V by 6 bases; bases with no gene match: 10. This CDR3 contains 15 residues. The CDR3 sequence: CSASHGTGFNEKLFF. The CDR3 DNA reads TGCAGTGCGAGCCACGGGACAGGCTTTAATGAAAAACTGTTTTTT.

This chain links TRBV9 with TRBJ2-5, with 8 positions matching TRBD2. Looked up from germline, CDR1 is SGDLS and CDR2 is YYNGEE. There are 18 residues in the CDR3. V gave up 1 base and J gave up 4 bases; unmatched junction bases: 15. The CDR3 DNA reads TGTGCCAGCAGCGTATCCCCCGGACTAGCTGGAGAAGGAGAGACCCAGTACTTC. Encoded protein: CASSVSPGLAGEGETQYF. The full variable domain, with the rest looked up from reference TRBV9 and TRBJ2-5, is DSGVTQTPKHLITATGQRVTLRCSPRSGDLSVYWYQQSLDQGLQFLIQYYNGEERAKGNILERFSAQQFPDLHSELNLSSLELGDSALYFCASSVSPGLAGEGETQYFGPGTRLLVL.

This clonotype was counted many times. The chain uses TRBV7-3 and TRBJ2-2; no firm D call. V lost 0 bases and J 4 bases, leaving 3 bases between the germline ends. Germline loops: CDR1 SGHTA, CDR2 FQGTGA. CDR3 length equals 13 residues. CDR3 protein: CASSLTGTGELFF. The CDR3 nucleotides read TGTGCCAGCAGCTTAACCGGCACCGGGGAGCTGTTTTTT.

The genes are TRBV6-6 and TRBJ2-7; D remains ambiguous. The V and J ends lost 7 bases and 6 bases respectively, with 16 bases between them. The CDR3 length is 13 residues. The germline V gene has CDR1 MNHNY and CDR2 SVGAGI (reference sequence). The CDR3 coding sequence is TGTGCCAGCATGGGAAAAGGACGTAGCGAGCAGTACTTC. Its protein product is CASMGKGRSEQYF.

This clonotype was seen many times. The genes are TRBV7-3 and TRBJ2-1; D gene unclear. The CDR3 is 15 residues long. Germline loops: CDR1 SGHTA, CDR2 FQGTGA. The germline V and J ends were trimmed by 0 bases and 8 bases, with 14 bases remaining between them. The CDR3 is CASSLTMAAYDEQFF. For the CDR3, the DNA is TGTGCCAGCAGCTTAACGATGGCTGCCTATGATGAGCAGTTCTTC.

This clonotype was detected a few times. This chain links TRBV7-3 with TRBJ2-6; D is perhaps TRBD1 (5 bases). V shed 5 bases and J shed 1 base, with 12 bases lying between them. From germline, CDR1 is SGHTA and CDR2 FQGTGA. The CDR3 consists of 16 residues. CDR3 DNA sequence: TGTGCCAGCAGCCAGTTAGGGGCATCTGGGGCCAACGTCCTGACTTTC. The encoded protein is CASSQLGASGANVLTF.

V is TRBV7-9 and J is TRBJ2-7; unclear D gene. With 3 bases removed from V and 5 bases from J, the gap between germline ends came to 20 bases. The CDR3 sequence is 16 residues long. The germline gives CDR1 SEHNR, CDR2 FQNEAQ (reference sequence). The CDR3 sequence: CASSFGRSTLQNEQYF. CDR3 DNA sequence: TGTGCCAGCAGCTTTGGCAGGAGCACCCTTCAAAACGAGCAGTACTTC. The full variable domain, completed using reference TRBV7-9 and TRBJ2-7, is DTGVSQNPRHKITKRGQNVTFRCDPISEHNRLYWYRQTLGQGPEFLTYFQNEAQLEKSRLLSDRFSAERPKGSFSTLEIQRTEQGDSAMYLCASSFGRSTLQNEQYFGPGTRLTVT.

This clonotype was detected a few times. The V call is TRBV25-1, the J call TRBJ2-1, with D perhaps matching TRBD1 (6 bases). V shed 2 bases and J shed 2 bases, with 13 bases lying between them. This CDR3 has 16 residues. Germline CDR1 MGHDK, CDR2 SYGVNS. CDR3 loop: CASSEPYREPYNEQFF. As DNA, the CDR3 is TGTGCCAGCAGTGAACCCTACAGGGAACCCTACAATGAGCAGTTCTTC.

In its sample, this clonotype was seen many times. V usage is TRBV7-2 and J usage is TRBJ2-7; D perhaps matches TRBD1 (5 bases). Germline V lookup: CDR1 SGHTA, CDR2 FQGNSA. This CDR3 contains 14 residues. The germline V and J ends were trimmed by 4 bases and 4 bases, with 14 bases remaining between them. CDR3 protein: CASSSDSPPYEQYF. CDR3 sequence (DNA): TGTGCCAGCAGCTCCGACAGCCCCCCTTACGAGCAGTACTTC.